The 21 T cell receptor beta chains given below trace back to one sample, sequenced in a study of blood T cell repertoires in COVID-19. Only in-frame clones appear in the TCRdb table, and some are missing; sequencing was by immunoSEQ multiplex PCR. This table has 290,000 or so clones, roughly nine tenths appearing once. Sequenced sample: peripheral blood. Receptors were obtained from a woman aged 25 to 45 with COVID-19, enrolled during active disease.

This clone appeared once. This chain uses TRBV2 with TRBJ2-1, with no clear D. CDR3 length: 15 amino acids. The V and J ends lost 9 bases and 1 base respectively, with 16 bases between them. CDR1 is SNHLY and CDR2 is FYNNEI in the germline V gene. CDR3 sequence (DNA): TGTGCCAGTATACCGACGACAAATTCCTACAATGAGCAGTTCTTC. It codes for CASIPTTNSYNEQFF.

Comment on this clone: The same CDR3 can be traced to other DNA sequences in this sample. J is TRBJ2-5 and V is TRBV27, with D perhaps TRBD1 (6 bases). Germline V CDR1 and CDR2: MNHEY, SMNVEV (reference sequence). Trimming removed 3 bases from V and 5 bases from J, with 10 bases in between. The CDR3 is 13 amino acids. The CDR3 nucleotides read TGTGCCAGCAGTTTTCAGGGGCGGGAGACCCAGTACTTC. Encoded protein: CASSFQGRETQYF.

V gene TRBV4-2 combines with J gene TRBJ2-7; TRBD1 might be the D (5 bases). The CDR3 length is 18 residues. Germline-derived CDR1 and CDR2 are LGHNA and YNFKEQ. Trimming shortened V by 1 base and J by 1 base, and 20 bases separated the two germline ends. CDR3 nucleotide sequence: TGTGCCAGCAGCCAAGGATTACAAGGGGCCGCTTGGTCCTACGAGCAGTACTTC. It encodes CASSQGLQGAAWSYEQYF.

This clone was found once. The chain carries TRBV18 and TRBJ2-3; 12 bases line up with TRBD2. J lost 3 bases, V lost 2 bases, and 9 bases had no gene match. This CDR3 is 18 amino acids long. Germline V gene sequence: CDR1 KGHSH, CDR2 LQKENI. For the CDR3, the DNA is TGTGCCAGCTCACCAATTGGACTAGCGGGAACGGGTACAGATACGCAGTATTTT. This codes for CASSPIGLAGTGTDTQYF.

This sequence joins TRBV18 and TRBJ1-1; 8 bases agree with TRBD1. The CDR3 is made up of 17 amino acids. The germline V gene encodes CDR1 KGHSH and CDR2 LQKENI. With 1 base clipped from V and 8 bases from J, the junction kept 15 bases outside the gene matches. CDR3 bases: TGTGCCAGCTCACCACAACAGGCCGGACAGGGCGGGATCGAAGCTTTCTTT. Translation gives CASSPQQAGQGGIEAFF.

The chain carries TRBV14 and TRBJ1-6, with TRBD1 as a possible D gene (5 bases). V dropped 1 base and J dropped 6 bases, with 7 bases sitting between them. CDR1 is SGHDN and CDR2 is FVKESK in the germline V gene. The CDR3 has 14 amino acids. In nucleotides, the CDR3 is TGTGCCAGCAGCCAAGGAAGGGGTAATTCACCCCTCCACTTT. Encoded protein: CASSQGRGNSPLHF.

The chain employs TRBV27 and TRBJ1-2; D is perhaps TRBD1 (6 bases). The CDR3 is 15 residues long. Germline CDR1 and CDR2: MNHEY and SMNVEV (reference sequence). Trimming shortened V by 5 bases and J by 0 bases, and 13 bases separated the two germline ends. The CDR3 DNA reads TGTGCCAGCAGTCCCTACAGGGTAACTAACTATGGCTACACCTTC. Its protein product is CASSPYRVTNYGYTF.

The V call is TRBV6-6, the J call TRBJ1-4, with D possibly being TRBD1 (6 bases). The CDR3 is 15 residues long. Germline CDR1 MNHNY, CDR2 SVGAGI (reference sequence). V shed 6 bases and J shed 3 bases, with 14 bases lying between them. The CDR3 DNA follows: TGTGCCAGCAGAACACCGGGACAAGCTAATGAAAAACTGTTTTTT. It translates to CASRTPGQANEKLFF.

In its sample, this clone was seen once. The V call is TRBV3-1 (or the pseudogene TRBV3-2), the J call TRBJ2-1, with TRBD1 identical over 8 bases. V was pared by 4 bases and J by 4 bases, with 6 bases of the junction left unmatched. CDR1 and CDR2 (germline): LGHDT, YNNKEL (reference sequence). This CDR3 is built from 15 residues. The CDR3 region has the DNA TGTGCCAGCAGCCCTTCTGACAGGGGATACAATGAGCAGTTCTTC. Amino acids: CASSPSDRGYNEQFF.

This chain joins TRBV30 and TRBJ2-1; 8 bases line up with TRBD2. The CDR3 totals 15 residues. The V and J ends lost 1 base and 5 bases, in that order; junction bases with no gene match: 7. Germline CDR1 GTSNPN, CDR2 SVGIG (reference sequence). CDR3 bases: TGTGCCTGGAGTGATGGGCGGGAGGACCACAATGAGCAGTTCTTC. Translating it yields CAWSDGREDHNEQFF. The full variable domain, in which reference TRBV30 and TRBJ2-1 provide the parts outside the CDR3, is SQTIHQWPATLVQPVGSPLSLECTVEGTSNPNLYWYRQAAGRGLQLLFYSVGIGQISSEVPQNLSASRPQDRQFILSSKKLLLSDSGFYLCAWSDGREDHNEQFFGPGTRLTVL.

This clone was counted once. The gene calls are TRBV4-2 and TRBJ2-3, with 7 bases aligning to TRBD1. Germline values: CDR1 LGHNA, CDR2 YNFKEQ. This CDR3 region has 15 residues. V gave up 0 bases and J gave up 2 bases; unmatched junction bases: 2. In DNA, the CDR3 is TGTGCCAGCAGCCAAGAAGGGACAGACACAGATACGCAGTATTTT. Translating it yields CASSQEGTDTDTQYF.

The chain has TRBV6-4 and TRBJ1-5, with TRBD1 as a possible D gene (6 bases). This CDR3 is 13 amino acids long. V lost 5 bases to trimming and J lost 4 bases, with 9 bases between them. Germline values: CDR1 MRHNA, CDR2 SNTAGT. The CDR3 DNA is TGTGCCAGCAGTCTGGACAGTAATCAGCCCCAGCATTTT. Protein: CASSLDSNQPQHF.

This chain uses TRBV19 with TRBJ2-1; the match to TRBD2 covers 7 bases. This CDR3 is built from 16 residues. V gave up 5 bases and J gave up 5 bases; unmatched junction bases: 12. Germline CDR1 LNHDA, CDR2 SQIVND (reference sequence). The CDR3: CASSLTSVGTDNEQFF. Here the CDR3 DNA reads TGTGCCAGTAGTCTCACTAGCGTCGGGACTGACAATGAGCAGTTCTTC.

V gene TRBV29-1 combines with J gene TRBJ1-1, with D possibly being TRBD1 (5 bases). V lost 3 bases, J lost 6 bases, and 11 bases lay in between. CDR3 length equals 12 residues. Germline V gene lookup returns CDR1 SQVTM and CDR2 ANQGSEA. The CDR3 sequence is CSVDARGSEAFF. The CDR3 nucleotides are TGCAGCGTTGACGCTCGGGGGTCTGAAGCTTTCTTT.

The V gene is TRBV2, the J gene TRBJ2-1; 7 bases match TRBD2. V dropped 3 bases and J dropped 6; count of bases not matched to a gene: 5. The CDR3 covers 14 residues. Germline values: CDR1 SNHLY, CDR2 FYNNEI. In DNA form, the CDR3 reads TGTGCCAGCAGTGATAGCGGGCGAAGCAATGAGCAGTTCTTC. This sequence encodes CASSDSGRSNEQFF.

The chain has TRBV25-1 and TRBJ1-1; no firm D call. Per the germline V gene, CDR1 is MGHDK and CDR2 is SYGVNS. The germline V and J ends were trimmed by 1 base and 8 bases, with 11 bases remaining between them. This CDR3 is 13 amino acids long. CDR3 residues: CASSESRAKEAFF. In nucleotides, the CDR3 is TGTGCCAGCAGTGAATCTCGAGCAAAGGAAGCTTTCTTT.

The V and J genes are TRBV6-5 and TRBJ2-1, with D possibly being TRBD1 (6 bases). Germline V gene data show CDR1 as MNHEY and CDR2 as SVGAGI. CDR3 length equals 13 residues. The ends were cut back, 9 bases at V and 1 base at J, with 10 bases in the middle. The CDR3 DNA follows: TGTGCCAGTGGACAGCGTTCCTACAATGAGCAGTTCTTC. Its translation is CASGQRSYNEQFF.

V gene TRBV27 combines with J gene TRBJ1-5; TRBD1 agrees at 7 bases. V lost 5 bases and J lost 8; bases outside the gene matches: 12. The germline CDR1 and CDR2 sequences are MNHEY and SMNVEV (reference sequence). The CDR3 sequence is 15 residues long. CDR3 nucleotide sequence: TGTGCCAGCAGTCCTGAGACAGGGTTGGTTAAGCCCCAGCATTTT. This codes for CASSPETGLVKPQHF.

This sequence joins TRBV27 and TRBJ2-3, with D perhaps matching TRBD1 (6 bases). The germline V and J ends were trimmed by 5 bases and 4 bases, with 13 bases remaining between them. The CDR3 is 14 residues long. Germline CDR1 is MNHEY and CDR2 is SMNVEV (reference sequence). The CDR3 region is CASSHQGKADTQYF. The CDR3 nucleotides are TGTGCCAGCAGTCATCAGGGGAAAGCAGATACGCAGTATTTT.

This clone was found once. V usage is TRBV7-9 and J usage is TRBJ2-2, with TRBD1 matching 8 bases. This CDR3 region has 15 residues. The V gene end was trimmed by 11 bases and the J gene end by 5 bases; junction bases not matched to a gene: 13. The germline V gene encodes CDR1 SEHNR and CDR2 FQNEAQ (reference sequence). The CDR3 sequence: CAWIGQGKRTGELFF. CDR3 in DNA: TGTGCCTGGATAGGACAGGGCAAAAGGACCGGGGAGCTGTTTTTT.

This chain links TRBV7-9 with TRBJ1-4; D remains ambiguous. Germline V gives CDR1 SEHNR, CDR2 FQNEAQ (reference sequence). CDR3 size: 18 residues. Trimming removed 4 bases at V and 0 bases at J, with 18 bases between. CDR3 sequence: CASSSEASHWATNEKLFF. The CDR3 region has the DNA TGTGCCAGCAGCTCGGAGGCATCTCACTGGGCAACTAATGAAAAACTGTTTTTT.